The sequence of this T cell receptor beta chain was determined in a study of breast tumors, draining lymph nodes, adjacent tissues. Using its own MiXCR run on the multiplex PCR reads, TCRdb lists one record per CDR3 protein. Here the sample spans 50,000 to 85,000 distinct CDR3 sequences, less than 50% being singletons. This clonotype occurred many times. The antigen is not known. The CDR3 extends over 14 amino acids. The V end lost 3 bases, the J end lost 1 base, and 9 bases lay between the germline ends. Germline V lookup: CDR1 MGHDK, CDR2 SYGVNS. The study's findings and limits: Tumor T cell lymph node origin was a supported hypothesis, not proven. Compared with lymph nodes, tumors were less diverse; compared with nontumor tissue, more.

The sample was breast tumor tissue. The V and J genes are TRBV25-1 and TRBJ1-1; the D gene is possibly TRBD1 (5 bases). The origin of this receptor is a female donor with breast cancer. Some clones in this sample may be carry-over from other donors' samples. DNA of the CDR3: TGTGCCAGCAGTGATTGGGGCCAGAACACTGAAGCTTTCTTT. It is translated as CASSDWGQNTEAFF.